This T cell receptor beta chain emerged from a study of shared clonotypes between healthy human individuals. Regarding the study as a whole: Generally, naive subsets came out with larger estimated richness than memory subsets.

Germline CDR1 is SGHRS and CDR2 is YFSETQ. The CDR3 loop spans 15 amino acids. V trimming: 0 bases; J trimming: 7 bases; junction bases outside the gene matches: 6. The assay was immunoSEQ multiplex PCR, and TCRdb's table has in-frame clones only and misses some. The sample comprises over 2 million clones, 90% to 95% of which are singletons, and roughly 0.13% rests with the top ten. In the case of this clone: What it binds is unknown.

This sequence was found in a man between 18 and 35 years old in good health. The rearrangement links TRBV5-1 to TRBJ2-3; TRBD2 matches 9 bases. Sequencing was performed on naive CD4+ T cells sorted from blood. Noted subset: CD45RA+ positively selected. Here the CDR3 DNA reads TGCGCCAGCAGCTTGGAAAGCGGGAGGTACAATACGCAGTATTTT. Its protein is CASSLESGRYNTQYF.